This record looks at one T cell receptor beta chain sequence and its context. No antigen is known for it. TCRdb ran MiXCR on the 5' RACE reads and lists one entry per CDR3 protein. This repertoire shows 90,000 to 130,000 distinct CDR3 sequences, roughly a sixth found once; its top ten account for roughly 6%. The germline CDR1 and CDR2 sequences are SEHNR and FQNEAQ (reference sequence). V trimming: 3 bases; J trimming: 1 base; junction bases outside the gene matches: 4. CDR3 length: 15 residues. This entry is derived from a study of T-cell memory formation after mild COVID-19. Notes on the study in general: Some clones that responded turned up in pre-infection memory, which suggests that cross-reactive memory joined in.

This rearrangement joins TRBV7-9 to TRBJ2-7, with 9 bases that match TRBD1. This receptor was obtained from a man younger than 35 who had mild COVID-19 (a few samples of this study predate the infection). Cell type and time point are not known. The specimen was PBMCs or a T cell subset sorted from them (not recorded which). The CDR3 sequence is CASSLYGTGSYEQYV. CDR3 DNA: TGTGCCAGCAGCTTGTATGGGACAGGGTCCTACGAGCAGTACGTC.